A selection of T cell receptor beta chains follows, all from one sample in a study of T cell changes during pregnancy in multiple sclerosis. The protocol was immunoSEQ multiplex PCR, while the TCRdb copy is restricted to in-frame clones and leaves out a portion. The table lists 40,000 to 50,000 clones, 75% to 95% of them singletons. The specimen was CD4+ T cells from peripheral blood mononuclear cells, collected after pregnancy. Receptor source: a female donor in good health, enrolled as a control in a pregnancy study. Each CDR3 is given with its conserved first and last residue. A D gene is named only where the DNA matches it firmly. Clone size is shown for a subset of rows, as once, few, many or a class of expanded clone.

D gene: -; clone size: once; J gene: TRBJ1-3; V gene: TRBV6-6; CDR3 DNA: TGTGCCATAAAAGGGGGCTCTGGAAACACCATATATTTT; CDR3 protein: CAIKGGSGNTIYF
D gene: TRBD2; clone size: -; J gene: TRBJ2-1; V gene: TRBV5-1; CDR3 DNA: TGCGCCAGCAGCTTGGAACTAGCGGGGGGGCCGCAGTTCTTC; CDR3 protein: CASSLELAGGPQFF
D gene: -; clone size: once; J gene: TRBJ2-7; V gene: TRBV9; CDR3 DNA: TGTGCCAGCAGCCCCCTAATTCAGGGGGGTTCCTACGAGCAGTACTTC; CDR3 protein: CASSPLIQGGSYEQYF
D gene: TRBD2; clone size: -; J gene: TRBJ2-5; V gene: TRBV5-6; CDR3 DNA: TGTGCCAGCAGCTTTAGCGGGAGAGTCTTTGACCAAGAGACCCAGTACTTC; CDR3 protein: CASSFSGRVFDQETQYF
D gene: -; clone size: once; J gene: TRBJ1-2; V gene: TRBV5-1; CDR3 DNA: TGCGCCAGCAGCCCCGGGCAGGAGGAGTATGGCTACACCTTC; CDR3 protein: CASSPGQEEYGYTF
D gene: -; clone size: -; J gene: TRBJ2-7; V gene: TRBV5-1; CDR3 DNA: TGCGCCAGCAGCGGAACCCCTGGGGCCGGTCGCTACGAGCAGTACTTC; CDR3 protein: CASSGTPGAGRYEQYF
D gene: TRBD2; clone size: -; J gene: TRBJ2-3; V gene: TRBV9; CDR3 DNA: TGTGCCAGCAGCGGTAGCGGGGGCCGCACAGATACGCAGTATTTT; CDR3 protein: CASSGSGGRTDTQYF
D gene: -; clone size: -; J gene: TRBJ2-2; V gene: TRBV7-7; CDR3 DNA: TGTGCCAGCAGCCCCCGTTCGACCGGGGAGCTGTTTTTT; CDR3 protein: CASSPRSTGELFF
D gene: -; clone size: -; J gene: TRBJ2-2; V gene: TRBV5-6; CDR3 DNA: TGTGCCAGCAGCTCGGGACTTCCAACCGGGGAGCTGTTTTTT; CDR3 protein: CASSSGLPTGELFF
D gene: -; clone size: -; J gene: TRBJ1-1; V gene: TRBV18; CDR3 DNA: TGTGCCAGCTCACCAGAGAATCAGAGGGGGGCTTTCTTT; CDR3 protein: CASSPENQRGAFF
D gene: TRBD1; clone size: -; J gene: TRBJ1-2; V gene: TRBV5-1; CDR3 DNA: TGCGCCAGCAGCTTGAGGGACAGCTATGGCTACACCTTC; CDR3 protein: CASSLRDSYGYTF
D gene: TRBD1; clone size: -; J gene: TRBJ1-2; V gene: TRBV2; CDR3 DNA: TGTGCCAGCAGGGGGACAGAGGACTATGGCTACACCTTC; CDR3 protein: CASRGTEDYGYTF
D gene: TRBD1; clone size: -; J gene: TRBJ1-2; V gene: TRBV6-5; CDR3 DNA: TGTGCCAGCAGTTACTCGGGGACAGGGTACGATGGCTACACCTTC; CDR3 protein: CASSYSGTGYDGYTF
D gene: -; clone size: -; J gene: TRBJ1-1; V gene: TRBV5-6; CDR3 DNA: TGTGCCAGCAGCTTACGGGGGACTGAAGCTTTCTTT; CDR3 protein: CASSLRGTEAFF
D gene: TRBD1; clone size: -; J gene: TRBJ2-7; V gene: TRBV28; CDR3 DNA: TGTGCCAGCAGCCGGGACAGGGACCACGAGCAGTACTTC; CDR3 protein: CASSRDRDHEQYF
D gene: -; clone size: -; J gene: TRBJ2-5; V gene: TRBV11-2; CDR3 DNA: TGTGCCAGCAGCTTAGGAGGAACACAGACCCAGTACTTC; CDR3 protein: CASSLGGTQTQYF
D gene: -; clone size: -; J gene: TRBJ2-7; V gene: TRBV27; CDR3 DNA: TGTGCCAGCAGTAGAGCAGGGACTCAGCAGTACTTC; CDR3 protein: CASSRAGTQQYF